The 12 T cell receptor beta chains in this list originate from one sample, sequenced in a study of high-grade serous ovarian cancer treatment subgroups. Profiled with immunoSEQ multiplex PCR; TCRdb holds only in-frame clones, not every one. The sample carries roughly 15,000 clones, 86% recorded once. The tumor samples were collected prior to definitive surgery or chemotherapy. Sample: tumor tissue. Receptor source: a human donor with high-grade serous ovarian cancer.

The chain combines TRBV5-1 with TRBJ2-1; D might be TRBD1 or TRBD2, each matching 6 bases. Germline CDR1 is SGHRS and CDR2 is YFSETQ. CDR3 length: 15 amino acids. The V end was cut by 4 bases, the J end by 7 bases, with 18 bases between. DNA for the CDR3: TGCGCCAGCAGCCCCGACGGGGGCCGGGGTAATGAGCAGTTCTTC. It specifies CASSPDGGRGNEQFF.

This chain joins TRBV27 and TRBJ2-1, with a tentative D call TRBD1 (6 bases). Germline loops: CDR1 MNHEY, CDR2 SMNVEV (reference sequence). V lost 0 bases and J 0 bases, leaving 9 bases between the germline ends. The CDR3 runs to 16 residues. The CDR3 region has the DNA TGTGCCAGCAGTTTATCGGGGGCCCTCTCCTACAATGAGCAGTTCTTC. Amino acid sequence: CASSLSGALSYNEQFF.

The CDR3 here is CASSYSINSPLHF. CDR3 bases: TGTGCCAGCAGTTACTCGATTAATTCACCCCTCCACTTT. The genes are TRBV6-5 and TRBJ1-6; no clear D gene. Germline CDR1 reads MNHEY; CDR2 reads SVGAGI. The CDR3 spans 13 residues. Trimming removed 0 bases from V and 6 bases from J, with 3 bases in between.

The chain combines TRBV19 with TRBJ1-1, with D perhaps matching TRBD1 (6 bases). The CDR3 sequence is 14 residues long. In germline, CDR1 is LNHDA, CDR2 SQIVND (reference sequence). V was shortened by 3 bases and J by 3 bases, with 11 bases between the two germline ends. The CDR3 DNA sequence: TGTGCCAGTAGTATCACAGGGTTGTACACTGAAGCTTTCTTT. Translation: CASSITGLYTEAFF. Full variable domain (rest looked up from reference TRBV19 and TRBJ1-1): DGGITQSPKYLFRKEGQNVTLSCEQNLNHDAMYWYRQDPGQGLRLIYYSQIVNDFQKGDIAEGYSVSREKKESFPLTVTSAQKNPTAFYLCASSITGLYTEAFFGQGTRLTVV.

The rearrangement uses TRBV6-6 and TRBJ2-7; TRBD2 matches at 10 bases. The CDR3 is made up of 16 amino acids. Trimming at V came to 2 bases and at J to 6 bases, leaving 10 bases not matched to a gene. The germline CDR1 and CDR2 sequences are MNHNY and SVGAGI (reference sequence). CDR3: CASSYTSGTSAAEQYF. The CDR3 nucleotides read TGTGCCAGCAGTTACACCTCCGGGACTAGCGCCGCCGAGCAGTACTTC.

The chain employs TRBV5-6 and TRBJ2-6, with D unclear. The CDR3 runs to 17 residues. Trimming pared 0 bases from V and 0 bases from J, leaving 10 bases between. CDR1 SGHDT and CDR2 YYEEEE come from the germline V gene. CDR3 loop: CASSLDISISGANVLTF. In DNA form, the CDR3 reads TGTGCCAGCAGCTTGGATATTTCGATCTCTGGGGCCAACGTCCTGACTTTC.

This chain joins TRBV11-2 and TRBJ1-1, with TRBD1 matching over 7 bases. The CDR3 is 14 amino acids. V was pared by 1 base and J by 4 bases, with 3 bases of the junction left unmatched. Germline CDR1 and CDR2: SGHAT and FQNNGV. The CDR3 nucleotides are TGTGCCAGCAGCTTAGGGACAGGCCCCACTGAAGCTTTCTTT. Translation: CASSLGTGPTEAFF. Filled out from reference TRBV11-2 and TRBJ1-1, the complete variable domain reads EAGVAQSPRYKIIEKRQSVAFWCNPISGHATLYWYQQILGQGPKLLIQFQNNGVVDDSQLPKDRFSAERLKGVDSTLKIQPAKLEDSAVYLCASSLGTGPTEAFFGQGTRLTVV.

V gene TRBV7-6 combines with J gene TRBJ1-2; no clear D gene. CDR3 length: 11 amino acids. Looked up from germline, CDR1 is SGHVS and CDR2 is FNYEAQ. V lost 8 bases and J 8 bases, leaving 12 bases between the germline ends. The CDR3 is CASGSARGYTF. CDR3 nucleotide sequence: TGTGCCAGCGGATCTGCCCGGGGCTACACCTTC.

This chain joins TRBV5-1 and TRBJ1-1; D is unclear. The CDR3 sequence is 12 residues long. The ends were cut back, 4 bases at V and 11 bases at J, with 15 bases in the middle. Germline loops: CDR1 SGHRS, CDR2 YFSETQ. The CDR3 DNA reads TGCGCCAGCAGCGAGGTAGGGTTACTGGCTTTCTTT. Translation gives CASSEVGLLAFF.

J is TRBJ1-6 and V is TRBV18, with D perhaps matching TRBD1 (5 bases). The CDR3 covers 13 residues. V shed 0 bases and J shed 9 bases, with 6 bases lying between them. CDR1 KGHSH and CDR2 LQKENI come from the germline V gene. The CDR3 protein is CASSPPGGSPLHF. In DNA, the CDR3 is TGTGCCAGCTCACCACCGGGGGGTTCACCCCTCCACTTT. The full variable domain, rest sourced from reference TRBV18 and TRBJ1-6, is NAGVMQNPRHLVRRRGQEARLRCSPMKGHSHVYWYRQLPEEGLKFMVYLQKENIIDESGMPKERFSAEFPKEGPSILRIQQVVRGDSAAYFCASSPPGGSPLHFGNGTRLTVT.

This chain uses TRBV6-4 with TRBJ2-5; D possibly matches TRBD1 or TRBD2 (6 bases each). This CDR3 has 15 residues. Germline lookup yields CDR1 MRHNA and CDR2 SNTAGT. The V gene lost 3 bases and the J gene lost 2 bases, with 13 bases spanning the gap. This CDR3 is CASSEGGGKQETQYF. The CDR3 DNA reads TGTGCCAGCAGTGAAGGAGGGGGGAAACAAGAGACCCAGTACTTC.

The rearrangement links TRBV5-1 to TRBJ2-7; 12 nucleotides line up with TRBD2. The CDR3 contains 15 residues. CDR1 is SGHRS and CDR2 is YFSETQ in the germline V gene. The trim removed 4 bases at V and 6 bases at J, leaving 8 bases unmatched. CDR3: CASSATSGGSSEQYF. DNA of the CDR3: TGCGCCAGCAGCGCGACTAGCGGGGGATCGAGCGAGCAGTACTTC.